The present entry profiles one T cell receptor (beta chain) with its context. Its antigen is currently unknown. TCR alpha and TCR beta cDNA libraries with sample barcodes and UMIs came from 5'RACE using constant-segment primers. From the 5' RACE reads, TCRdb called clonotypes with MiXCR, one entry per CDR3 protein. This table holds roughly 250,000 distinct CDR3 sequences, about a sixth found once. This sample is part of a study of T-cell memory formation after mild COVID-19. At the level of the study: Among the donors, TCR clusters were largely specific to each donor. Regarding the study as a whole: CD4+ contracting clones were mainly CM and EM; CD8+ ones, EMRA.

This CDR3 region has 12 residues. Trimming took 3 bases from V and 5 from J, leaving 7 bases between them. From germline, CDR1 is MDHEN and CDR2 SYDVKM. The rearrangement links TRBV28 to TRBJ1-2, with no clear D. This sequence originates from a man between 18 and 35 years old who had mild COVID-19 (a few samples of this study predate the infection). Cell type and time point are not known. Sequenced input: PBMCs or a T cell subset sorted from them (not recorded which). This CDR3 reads CASSFAGYGYTF. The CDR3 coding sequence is TGTGCCAGCAGTTTCGCCGGGTATGGCTACACCTTC.